The entry that follows covers one T cell receptor (beta chain) sequence. Its antigen is currently unknown. The data originate from a study of OX40 agonist ivuxolimab in advanced cancers. General study results and limits: The 0.1-3.0 mg/kg partial responders had among the lowest clonal expansion. Relative to CD4+, CD8+ T cells held more expanded clones on average. Undetermined was the antigen specificity of the expanded peripheral T cells. At 0.1 to 3.0 mg/kg and by week 6, CD4+ and CD8+ T cells in the blood had expanded clonally.

Using immunoSEQ multiplex PCR, the repertoire was profiled, and TCRdb retains in-frame clones only, with some absent. The sample lists about 68,000 clones; about 90% were seen once. The sample consisted of CD4+ or CD8+ T cells sorted from blood, taken in a trial of the OX40 agonist ivuxolimab. The clonotype was recovered from an adult with an advanced solid tumor such as melanoma, head and neck, liver or kidney cancer.

As DNA, the CDR3 is TGTGCCAGCAGTGAAGGGTGGAGGAAGCAGTTCTTC. Its protein product is CASSEGWRKQFF. This chain links TRBV6-1 with TRBJ2-1, with a weak D call TRBD2 (5 bases). Trimming removed 1 base at V and 11 bases at J, with 9 bases between. The CDR3 consists of 12 residues. CDR1 and CDR2 (germline): MNHNS, SASEGT.